This paragraph reports one T cell receptor (beta chain). Germline V CDR1 and CDR2: MDHEN, SYDVKM. There are 17 residues in the CDR3. Trimming at V came to 1 base and at J to 2 bases, leaving 5 bases not matched to a gene. The sample belongs to a study of blood T cell repertoires in COVID-19. Study-wide background: Whether acute or convalescent, the COVID-19 samples came from the United States, Italy and Spain. Sample material is recorded as cDNA or gDNA derived from T cells, B-cell-depleted T cells, or PBMCs.

Original processing methods: Scientists estimated how many nucleated cells there were by amplifying reference gene primers. Method: immunoSEQ multiplex PCR; TCRdb's copy keeps in-frame clones and lacks some. Clonal size and the V and J genes are those of that table, whereas D and trimming came from the DNA. The sample shows about 210,000 clones, about 88% of them seen only once. The V and J genes are TRBV28 and TRBJ2-2; 9 bases align to TRBD1. Material for sequencing was peripheral blood. The TCR sequence derives from a man aged 40-55 years with acute or convalescent COVID-19. The CDR3 bases are TGTGCCAGCAGTTTATATTGGGGACAGGGTAACACCGGGGAGCTGTTTTTT. Protein: CASSLYWGQGNTGELFF.